The 11 T cell receptor beta chains listed next were all sequenced from one sample in a study of a mutant IDH1 vaccine in newly diagnosed glioma. Time point indicated: week 11, during vaccination. What each vaccine dose contained was 300 ug of mutant IDH1 20-mer peptide, accompanied by topical imiquimod. Only in-frame clones appear in the TCRdb table, and some are missing; sequencing was by immunoSEQ multiplex PCR. The table records 95,000 to 120,000 clones, about nine tenths of them present only once. No antigen has been assigned to these receptors. The material was PBMCs, obtained from a glioma patient whose treatment included an IDH1 peptide vaccine. These receptors were taken from a woman between 50 and 59 years old with glioma.

The chain joins TRBV29-1 to TRBJ2-2; D is perhaps TRBD1 (6 bases). The V end was cut by 6 bases, the J end by 4 bases, with 12 bases between. Germline-derived CDR1 and CDR2 are SQVTM and ANQGSEA. This CDR3 has 13 amino acids. In DNA, the CDR3 is TGCAGCGTGGGAACAGGGAGCACCGGGGAGCTGTTTTTT. It yields the protein CSVGTGSTGELFF.

V and J are TRBV9 and TRBJ1-3; D possibly corresponds to TRBD1 (6 bases). From germline, CDR1 is SGDLS and CDR2 YYNGEE. The CDR3 sequence is 15 residues long. The V gene lost 3 bases and the J gene lost 4 bases, with 14 bases spanning the gap. CDR3 region: CASSALTGPGNTIYF. The CDR3, as DNA: TGTGCCAGCAGCGCCCTCACAGGGCCCGGAAACACCATATATTTT. Supplemented by reference TRBV9 and TRBJ1-3, the full variable domain reads DSGVTQTPKHLITATGQRVTLRCSPRSGDLSVYWYQQSLDQGLQFLIQYYNGEERAKGNILERFSAQQFPDLHSELNLSSLELGDSALYFCASSALTGPGNTIYFGEGSWLTVV.

The V gene is TRBV5-1, the J gene TRBJ2-3; 13 bases match TRBD2. V dropped 3 bases and J dropped 5; count of bases not matched to a gene: 15. The CDR3 has 19 amino acids. Germline CDR1 SGHRS, CDR2 YFSETQ. The CDR3 DNA sequence: TGCGCCAGCAGCTCGCGGGGACTAGCGGGATTACCGGGGGTAGATACGCAGTATTTT. This encodes CASSSRGLAGLPGVDTQYF.

This clone was observed a handful of times. CDR3 region: CASSAHRGPSTEAFF. Written as DNA, the CDR3 is TGTGCCAGCAGCGCTCACAGGGGGCCTAGCACTGAAGCTTTCTTT. V usage is TRBV9 and J usage is TRBJ1-1; 9 bases line up with TRBD1. CDR3 length: 15 amino acids. Germline CDR1 and CDR2: SGDLS and YYNGEE. The V segment lost 3 bases and the J segment 4 bases; nucleotides outside the gene matches: 7.

The chain uses TRBV6-5 and TRBJ2-7, with D hard to call. The germline V gene encodes CDR1 MNHEY and CDR2 SVGAGI. The CDR3 totals 14 residues. Trimming took 7 bases from V and 1 from J, leaving 14 bases between them. The CDR3 sequence: CASNPNVASYEQYF. For the CDR3, the DNA is TGTGCCAGCAACCCTAATGTCGCGTCCTACGAGCAGTACTTC.

The chain joins TRBV27 to TRBJ2-7; 10 bases agree with TRBD2. Losses at the gene ends were 8 bases for V and 3 bases for J; bases not matched to a gene: 10. The CDR3 is made up of 15 amino acids. The germline V gene encodes CDR1 MNHEY and CDR2 SMNVEV (reference sequence). CDR3 region: CASAPHPSGSYEQYF. The CDR3 bases are TGTGCCAGCGCCCCGCACCCTAGCGGGAGCTACGAGCAGTACTTC.

This clone was counted once. This sequence joins TRBV27 and TRBJ1-1; a weak D match, TRBD1 (5 bases). With 5 bases removed from V and 4 bases from J, the gap between germline ends came to 17 bases. This CDR3 has 15 residues. Germline V gene data show CDR1 as MNHEY and CDR2 as SMNVEV (reference sequence). CDR3 sequence: CASSPTTGGVTEAFF. The CDR3 DNA follows: TGTGCCAGCAGTCCCACCACTGGGGGGGTCACTGAAGCTTTCTTT.

This clone was seen a single time. This chain connects TRBV7-9 to TRBJ1-5; possible D gene TRBD1, 5 bases. CDR3 length: 14 amino acids. Deletions cut 5 bases from V and 5 bases from J, with 13 bases between. The germline CDR1 and CDR2 sequences are SEHNR and FQNEAQ (reference sequence). The CDR3: CASSPSGRDQPQHF. CDR3 sequence (DNA): TGTGCCAGCAGCCCCTCGGGCAGGGATCAGCCCCAGCATTTT.

This clone has a single count. The chain recombines TRBV5-6 with TRBJ2-1; 15 nucleotides match TRBD2. Trimming took 4 bases from V and 2 from J; bases not matched to a gene: 7. Per germline, CDR1 SGHDT and CDR2 YYEEEE. This CDR3 spans 18 amino acids. CDR3 region: CASSPGLAGGGTYNEQFF. CDR3 coding DNA: TGTGCCAGCAGCCCCGGACTAGCGGGAGGGGGGACCTACAATGAGCAGTTCTTC.

The CDR3: CASSFSRGGYTF. Written as DNA, the CDR3 is TGTGCCAGCAGCTTCTCGCGAGGCGGCTACACCTTC. The chain is built from TRBV7-9 and TRBJ1-2; D is ambiguous. The V gene's germline CDR1 is SEHNR and CDR2 FQNEAQ (reference sequence). This CDR3 contains 12 residues. V shed 3 bases and J shed 8 bases, with 10 bases lying between them.

This chain links TRBV21-1 with TRBJ1-5; the table calls TRBD1, which could not be checked here. TRBV21-1 corresponds to a pseudogene. This CDR3 is 19 amino acids long. The CDR3 nucleotides read TGTGCCAGCAGCAAAGCCCCGGGACACCTGACGGTGAGCAATCAGCCCCAGCATTTT. Protein: CASSKAPGHLTVSNQPQHF.